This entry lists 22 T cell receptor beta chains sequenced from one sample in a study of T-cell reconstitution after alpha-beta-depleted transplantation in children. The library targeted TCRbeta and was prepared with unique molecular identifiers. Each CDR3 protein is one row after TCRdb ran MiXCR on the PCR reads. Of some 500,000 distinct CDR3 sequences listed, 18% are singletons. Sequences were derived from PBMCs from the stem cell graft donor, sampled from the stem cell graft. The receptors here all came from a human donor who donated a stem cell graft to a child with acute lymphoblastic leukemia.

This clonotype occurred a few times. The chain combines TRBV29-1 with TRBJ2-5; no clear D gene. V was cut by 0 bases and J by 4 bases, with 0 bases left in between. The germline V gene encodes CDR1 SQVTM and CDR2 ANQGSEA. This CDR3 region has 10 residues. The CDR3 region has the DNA TGCAGCGTTGAAGAAGAGACCCAGTACTTC. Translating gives CSVEEETQYF.

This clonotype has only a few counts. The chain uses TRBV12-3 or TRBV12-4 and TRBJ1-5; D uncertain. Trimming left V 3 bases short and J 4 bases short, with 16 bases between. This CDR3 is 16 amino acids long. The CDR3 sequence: CASSFGVPYLNQPQHF. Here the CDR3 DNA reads TGTGCCAGCAGTTTCGGAGTTCCATATCTAAATCAGCCCCAGCATTTT.

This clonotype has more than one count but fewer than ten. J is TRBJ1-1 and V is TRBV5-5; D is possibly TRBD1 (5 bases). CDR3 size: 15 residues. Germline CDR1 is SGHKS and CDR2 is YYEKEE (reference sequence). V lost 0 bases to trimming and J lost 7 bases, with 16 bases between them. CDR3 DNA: TGTGCCAGCAGCTTGGGTGGGACGGCTCACTTTGAAGCTTTCTTT. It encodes CASSLGGTAHFEAFF. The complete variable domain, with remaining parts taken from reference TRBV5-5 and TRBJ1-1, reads DAGVTQSPTHLIKTRGQQVTLRCSPISGHKSVSWYQQVLGQGPQFIFQYYEKEERGRGNFPDRFSARQFPNYSSELNVNALLLGDSALYLCASSLGGTAHFEAFFGQGTRLTVV.

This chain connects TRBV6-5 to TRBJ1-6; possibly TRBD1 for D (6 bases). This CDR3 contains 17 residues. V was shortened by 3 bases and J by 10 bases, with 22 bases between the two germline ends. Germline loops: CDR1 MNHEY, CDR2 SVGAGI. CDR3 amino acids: CASSYSGKAGARSPLHF. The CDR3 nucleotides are TGTGCCAGCAGTTATAGTGGTAAAGCGGGGGCGAGATCACCCCTCCACTTT.

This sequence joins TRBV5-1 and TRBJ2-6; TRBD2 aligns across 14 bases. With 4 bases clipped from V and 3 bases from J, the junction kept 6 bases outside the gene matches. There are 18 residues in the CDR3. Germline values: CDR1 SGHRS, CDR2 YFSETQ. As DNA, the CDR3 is TGCGCCAGCAGCCCCACGGGACTAGCGGGAGTTGGGGCCAACGTCCTGACTTTC. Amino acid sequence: CASSPTGLAGVGANVLTF.

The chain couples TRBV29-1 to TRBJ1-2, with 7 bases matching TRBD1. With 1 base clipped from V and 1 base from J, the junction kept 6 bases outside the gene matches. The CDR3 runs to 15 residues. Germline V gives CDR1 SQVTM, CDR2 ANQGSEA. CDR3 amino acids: CSVEGGRGINYGYTF. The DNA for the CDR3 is TGCAGCGTTGAAGGGGGCAGGGGGATTAACTATGGCTACACCTTC.

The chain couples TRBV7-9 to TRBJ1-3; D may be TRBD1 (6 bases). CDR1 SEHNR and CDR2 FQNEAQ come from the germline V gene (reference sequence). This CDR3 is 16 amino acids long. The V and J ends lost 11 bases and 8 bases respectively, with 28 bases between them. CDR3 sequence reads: CAGSPVQQQGRHTIYF. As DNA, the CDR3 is TGTGCCGGATCCCCCGTACAACAACAGGGAAGGCACACCATATATTTT.

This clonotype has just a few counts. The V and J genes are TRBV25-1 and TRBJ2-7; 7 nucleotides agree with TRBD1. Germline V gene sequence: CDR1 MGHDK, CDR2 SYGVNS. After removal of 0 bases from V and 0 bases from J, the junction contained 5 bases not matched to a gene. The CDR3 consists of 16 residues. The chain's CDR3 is CASSEYGRDSSYEQYF. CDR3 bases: TGTGCCAGCAGTGAATATGGACGGGACAGCTCCTACGAGCAGTACTTC.

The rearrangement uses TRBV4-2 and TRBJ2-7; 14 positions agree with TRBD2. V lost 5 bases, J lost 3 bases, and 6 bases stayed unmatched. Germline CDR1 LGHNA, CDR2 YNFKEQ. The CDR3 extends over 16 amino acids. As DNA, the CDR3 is TGTGCCAGCAGCGGGGGACTAGCGGGAGAAGGCTACGAGCAGTACTTC. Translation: CASSGGLAGEGYEQYF.

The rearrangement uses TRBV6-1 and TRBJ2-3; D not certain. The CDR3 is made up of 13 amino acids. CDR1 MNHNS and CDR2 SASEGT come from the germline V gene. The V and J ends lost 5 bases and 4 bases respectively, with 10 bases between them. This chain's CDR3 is CASSPISPDTQYF. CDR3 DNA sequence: TGTGCCAGCAGTCCGATTTCACCAGATACGCAGTATTTT.

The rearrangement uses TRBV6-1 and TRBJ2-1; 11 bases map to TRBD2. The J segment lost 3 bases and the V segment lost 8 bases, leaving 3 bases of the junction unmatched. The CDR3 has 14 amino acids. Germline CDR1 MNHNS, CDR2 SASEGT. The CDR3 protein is CASVGLADYNEQFF. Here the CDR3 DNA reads TGTGCCAGCGTGGGACTAGCGGACTACAATGAGCAGTTCTTC.

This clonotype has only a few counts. The CDR3 DNA is TGCGCCAGCAGCATCGAGGGGGCCCGCGGGAATTCACCCCTCCACTTT. The encoded protein is CASSIEGARGNSPLHF. The chain joins TRBV5-1 to TRBJ1-6, with 7 bases lining up with TRBD1. The CDR3 has 16 amino acids. Germline CDR1 is SGHRS and CDR2 is YFSETQ. The junction had 11 bases not matched to a gene; V was cut back by 4 bases and J by 7 bases.

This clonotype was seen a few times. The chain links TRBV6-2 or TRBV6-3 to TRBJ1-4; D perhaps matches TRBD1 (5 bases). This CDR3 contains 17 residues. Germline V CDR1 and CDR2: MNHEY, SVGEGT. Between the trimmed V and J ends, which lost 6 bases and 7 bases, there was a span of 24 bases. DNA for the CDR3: TGTGCCAGCAGCCACCCCCCGGGGACCCCTGAGAGTGAAAAACTGTTTTTT. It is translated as CASSHPPGTPESEKLFF.

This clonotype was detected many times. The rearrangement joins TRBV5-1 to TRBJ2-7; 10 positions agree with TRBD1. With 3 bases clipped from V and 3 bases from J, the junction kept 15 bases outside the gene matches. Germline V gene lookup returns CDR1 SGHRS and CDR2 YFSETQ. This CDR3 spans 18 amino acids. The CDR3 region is CASSSPGTGALLYYEQYF. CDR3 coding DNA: TGCGCCAGCAGCTCCCCCGGGACAGGGGCCTTGCTCTACTACGAGCAGTACTTC.

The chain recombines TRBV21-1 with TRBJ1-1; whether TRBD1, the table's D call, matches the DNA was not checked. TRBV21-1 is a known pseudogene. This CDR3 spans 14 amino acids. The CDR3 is CASSKSPGRTEAFF. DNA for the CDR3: TGTGCCAGCAGCAAATCCCCAGGGCGCACTGAAGCTTTCTTT.

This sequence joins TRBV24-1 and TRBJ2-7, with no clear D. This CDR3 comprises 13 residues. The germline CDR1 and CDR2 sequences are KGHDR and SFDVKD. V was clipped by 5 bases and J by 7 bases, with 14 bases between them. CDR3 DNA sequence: TGTGCCACCAGTGTATCGAACCCTCGAGAGCAGTACTTC. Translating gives CATSVSNPREQYF.

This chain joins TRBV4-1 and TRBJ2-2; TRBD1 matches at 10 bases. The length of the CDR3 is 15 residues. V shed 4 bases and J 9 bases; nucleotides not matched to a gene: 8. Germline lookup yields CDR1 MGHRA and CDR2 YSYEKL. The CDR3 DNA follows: TGCGCCAGCAGCCGCCTGACAGGGGGCGGAAGGGAGCTGTTTTTT. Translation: CASSRLTGGGRELFF.

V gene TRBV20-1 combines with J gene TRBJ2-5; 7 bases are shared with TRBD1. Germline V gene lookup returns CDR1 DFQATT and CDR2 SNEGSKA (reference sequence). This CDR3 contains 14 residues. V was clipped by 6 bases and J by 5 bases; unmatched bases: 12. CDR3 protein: CSAEKRTGDETQYF. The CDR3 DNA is TGCAGTGCAGAGAAAAGGACAGGCGATGAGACCCAGTACTTC.

The CDR3 protein is CASSQGTSGITDTQYF. CDR3 DNA: TGTGCCAGCAGCCAGGGGACTAGCGGGATCACAGATACGCAGTATTTT. This rearrangement joins TRBV4-2 to TRBJ2-3, with TRBD2 matching 13 bases. J lost 2 bases, V lost 3 bases, and 2 bases had no gene match. CDR1 is LGHNA, CDR2 YNFKEQ, per germline. This CDR3 has 16 residues.

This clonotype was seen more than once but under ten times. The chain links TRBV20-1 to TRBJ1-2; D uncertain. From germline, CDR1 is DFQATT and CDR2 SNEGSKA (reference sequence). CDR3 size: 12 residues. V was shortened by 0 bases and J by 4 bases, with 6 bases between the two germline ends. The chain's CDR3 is CSARDGVYGYTF. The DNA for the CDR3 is TGCAGTGCTAGAGACGGGGTCTATGGCTACACCTTC.

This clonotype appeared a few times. The CDR3 loop reads CASSLLSGLAEGDEQFF. CDR3 in DNA: TGTGCCAGCAGCCTCCTGTCCGGGCTAGCGGAGGGGGATGAGCAGTTCTTC. The chain couples TRBV25-1 to TRBJ2-1; TRBD2 might be the D (7 bases). Trimming removed 6 bases at V and 8 bases at J, with 26 bases between. This CDR3 contains 17 residues. CDR1 and CDR2 from the germline V gene are MGHDK and SYGVNS.

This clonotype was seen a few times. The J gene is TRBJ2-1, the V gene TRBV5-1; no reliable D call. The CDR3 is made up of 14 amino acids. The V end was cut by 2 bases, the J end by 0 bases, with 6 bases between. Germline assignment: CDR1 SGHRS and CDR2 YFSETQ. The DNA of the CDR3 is TGCGCCAGCAGCTTACAAGACTCCTACAATGAGCAGTTCTTC. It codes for CASSLQDSYNEQFF.